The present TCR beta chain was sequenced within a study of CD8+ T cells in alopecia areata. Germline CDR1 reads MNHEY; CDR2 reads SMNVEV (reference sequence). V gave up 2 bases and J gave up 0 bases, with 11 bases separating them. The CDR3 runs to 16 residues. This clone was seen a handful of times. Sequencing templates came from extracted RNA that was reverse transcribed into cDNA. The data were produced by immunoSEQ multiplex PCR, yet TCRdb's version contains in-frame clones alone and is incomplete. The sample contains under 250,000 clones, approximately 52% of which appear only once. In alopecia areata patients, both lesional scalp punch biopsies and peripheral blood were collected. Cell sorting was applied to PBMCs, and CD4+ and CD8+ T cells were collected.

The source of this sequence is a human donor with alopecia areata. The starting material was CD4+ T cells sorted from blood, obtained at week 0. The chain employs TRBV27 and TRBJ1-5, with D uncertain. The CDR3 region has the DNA TGTGCCAGCAGTTTAAGGGCAGTTCTTAGCAATCAGCCCCAGCATTTT. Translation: CASSLRAVLSNQPQHF.